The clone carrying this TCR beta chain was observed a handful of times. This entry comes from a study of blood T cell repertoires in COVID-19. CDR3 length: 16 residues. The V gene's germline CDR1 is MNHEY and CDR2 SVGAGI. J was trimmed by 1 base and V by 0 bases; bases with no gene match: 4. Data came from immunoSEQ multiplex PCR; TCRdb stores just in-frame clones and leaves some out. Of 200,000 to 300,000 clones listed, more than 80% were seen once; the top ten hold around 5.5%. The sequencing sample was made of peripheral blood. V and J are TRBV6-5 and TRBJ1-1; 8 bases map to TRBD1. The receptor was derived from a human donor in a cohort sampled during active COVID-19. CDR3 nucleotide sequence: TGTGCCAGCAGTTACTCCGGGACAGGACCGAACACTGAAGCTTTCTTT. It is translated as CASSYSGTGPNTEAFF.